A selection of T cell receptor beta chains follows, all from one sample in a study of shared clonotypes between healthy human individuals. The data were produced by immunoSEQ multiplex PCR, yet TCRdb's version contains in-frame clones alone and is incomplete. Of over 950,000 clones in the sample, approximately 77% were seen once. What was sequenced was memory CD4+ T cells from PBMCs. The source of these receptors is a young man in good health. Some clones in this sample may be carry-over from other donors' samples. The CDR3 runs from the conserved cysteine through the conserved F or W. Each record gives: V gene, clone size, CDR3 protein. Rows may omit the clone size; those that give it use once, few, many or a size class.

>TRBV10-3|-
CAISPVGGQTEAFF
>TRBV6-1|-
CASSESDQPGAQYF
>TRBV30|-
CAWTRGFTGNTIYF
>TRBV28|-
CASRTSGRGTYNEQFF
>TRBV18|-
CASSPAGTREAFF
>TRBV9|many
CASTTDSDGYTF
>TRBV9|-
CASSPTRDRNTQYF
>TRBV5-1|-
CASSLDRRESGELFF
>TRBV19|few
CASSTRTVTGSNQPQHF
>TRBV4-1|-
CASSQVSGQASYEQYF
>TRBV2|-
CASTAMVEEVAFF
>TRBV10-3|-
CASQVSTGVTEAFF
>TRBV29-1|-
CSGGGSDTQYF
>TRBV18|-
CASSPGQGEGVYEQYF
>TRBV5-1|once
CASSLGLVLADTQYF
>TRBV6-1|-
CASSEGSNSPPGYTF
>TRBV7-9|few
CASTSGTGMAGELFF
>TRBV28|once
CASSLTRGDHGYTF
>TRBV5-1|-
CASSLRRTGSYEQYF
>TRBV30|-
CACQGNSGNTIYF
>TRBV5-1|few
CASRGRGDRLGYTF
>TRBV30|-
CAWSGSEGAYEQYF
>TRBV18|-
CASSPGILTNEKLFF
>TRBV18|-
CASSVDRGTEAFF
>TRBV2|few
CASSTGGTSGYTF
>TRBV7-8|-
CASSLEGLGFSKTQYF
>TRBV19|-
CASSPGASSGPQETQYF